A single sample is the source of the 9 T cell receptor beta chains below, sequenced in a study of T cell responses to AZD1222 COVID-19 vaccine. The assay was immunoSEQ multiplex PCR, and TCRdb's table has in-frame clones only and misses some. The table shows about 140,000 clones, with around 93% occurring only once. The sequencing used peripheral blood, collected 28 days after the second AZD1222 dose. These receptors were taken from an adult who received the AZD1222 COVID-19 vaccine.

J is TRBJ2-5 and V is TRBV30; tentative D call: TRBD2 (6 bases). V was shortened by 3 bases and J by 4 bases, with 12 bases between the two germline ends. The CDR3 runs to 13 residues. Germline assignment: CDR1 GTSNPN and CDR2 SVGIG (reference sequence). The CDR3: CAWRGTRAETQYF. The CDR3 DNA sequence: TGTGCCTGGAGGGGGACTCGCGCAGAGACCCAGTACTTC.

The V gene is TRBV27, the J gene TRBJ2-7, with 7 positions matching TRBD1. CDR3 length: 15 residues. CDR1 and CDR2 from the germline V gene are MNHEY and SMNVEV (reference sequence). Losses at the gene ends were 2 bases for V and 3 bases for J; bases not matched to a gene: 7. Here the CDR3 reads CASSLTRQGRYEQYF. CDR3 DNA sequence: TGTGCCAGCAGTTTAACTAGACAGGGCCGCTACGAGCAGTACTTC.

As DNA, the CDR3 is TGCGCCAGCAGCCCGGAGGGGGGATCCTACAATGAGCAGTTCTTC. It encodes CASSPEGGSYNEQFF. The chain is built from TRBV5-1 and TRBJ2-1, with D perhaps matching TRBD1 or TRBD2 (6 bases each). Between the trimmed V and J ends, which lost 4 bases and 1 base, there was a span of 12 bases. CDR3 length equals 15 residues. CDR1 SGHRS and CDR2 YFSETQ come from the germline V gene.

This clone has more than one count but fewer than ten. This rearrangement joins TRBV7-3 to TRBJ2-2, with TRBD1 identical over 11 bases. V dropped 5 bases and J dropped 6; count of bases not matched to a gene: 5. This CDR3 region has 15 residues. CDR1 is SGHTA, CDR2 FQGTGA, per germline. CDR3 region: CASSPPGQGAGELFF. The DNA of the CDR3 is TGTGCCAGCAGCCCGCCGGGACAGGGGGCCGGGGAGCTGTTTTTT.

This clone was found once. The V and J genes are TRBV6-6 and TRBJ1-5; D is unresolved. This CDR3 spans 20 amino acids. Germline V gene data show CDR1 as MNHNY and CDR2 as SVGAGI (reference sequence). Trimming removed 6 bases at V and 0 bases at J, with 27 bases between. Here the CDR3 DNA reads TGTGCCAGCAGCGGAGGCCGCTTTGGAGGAGCCCGGTATAGCAATCAGCCCCAGCATTTT. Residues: CASSGGRFGGARYSNQPQHF.

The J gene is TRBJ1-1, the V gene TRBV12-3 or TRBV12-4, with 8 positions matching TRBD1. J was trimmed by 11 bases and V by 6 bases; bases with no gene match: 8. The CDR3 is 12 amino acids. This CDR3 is CASSLDRVSAFF. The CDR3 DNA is TGTGCCAGCAGCCTGGACAGGGTATCGGCTTTCTTT.

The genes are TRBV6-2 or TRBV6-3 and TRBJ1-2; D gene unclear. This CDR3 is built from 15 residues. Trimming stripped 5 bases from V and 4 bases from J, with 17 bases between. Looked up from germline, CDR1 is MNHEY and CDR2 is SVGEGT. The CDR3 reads CASSPEGLYSYGYTF. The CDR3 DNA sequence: TGTGCCAGCAGTCCGGAGGGTTTATACTCCTATGGCTACACCTTC.

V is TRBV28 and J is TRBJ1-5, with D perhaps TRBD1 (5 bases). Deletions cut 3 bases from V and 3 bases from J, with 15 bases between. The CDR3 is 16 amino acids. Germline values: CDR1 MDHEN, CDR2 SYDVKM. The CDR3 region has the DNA TGTGCCAGCAGTTTCCGCCCATTAGGGGACAATCAGCCCCAGCATTTT. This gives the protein CASSFRPLGDNQPQHF.

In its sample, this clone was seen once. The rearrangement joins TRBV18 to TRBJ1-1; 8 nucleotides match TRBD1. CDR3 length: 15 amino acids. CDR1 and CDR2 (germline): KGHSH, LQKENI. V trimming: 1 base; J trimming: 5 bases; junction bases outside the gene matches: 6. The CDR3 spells CASSPQIHRGTEAFF. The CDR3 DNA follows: TGTGCCAGCTCACCACAGATCCACAGGGGGACTGAAGCTTTCTTT.